In this sample, the clone carrying this T cell receptor (beta chain) turned up a few times. Each CDR3 protein is one row after TCRdb ran MiXCR on the RT-PCR reads. The sample holds almost 700,000 distinct CDR3 sequences, 14% seen once. The CDR3 runs to 15 residues. Between the trimmed V and J ends, which lost 6 bases and 5 bases, there was a span of 20 bases. The rearrangement links TRBV12-3 or TRBV12-4 to TRBJ2-7, with D perhaps TRBD1 or TRBD2 (5 bases each). The sequence was obtained from a female donor in good health, serving as a healthy control. Sequencing was performed on memory CD4+ T cells from blood. CDR3 bases: TGTGCCAGCAGCCTACTAGGTAGAGGGGCCGACGAGCAGTACTTC. Its translation is CASSLLGRGADEQYF.